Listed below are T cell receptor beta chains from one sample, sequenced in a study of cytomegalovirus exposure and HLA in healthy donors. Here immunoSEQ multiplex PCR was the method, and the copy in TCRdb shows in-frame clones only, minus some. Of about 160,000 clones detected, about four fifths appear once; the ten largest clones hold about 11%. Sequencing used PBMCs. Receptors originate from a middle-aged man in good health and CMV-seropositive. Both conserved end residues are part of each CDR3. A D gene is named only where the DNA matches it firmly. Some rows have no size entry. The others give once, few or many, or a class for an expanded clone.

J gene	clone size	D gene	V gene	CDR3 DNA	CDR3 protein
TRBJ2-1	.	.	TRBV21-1	TGTGCCAGCAGCAACCGGGACAGGGCTTACAATGAGCAGTTCTTC	CASSNRDRAYNEQFF
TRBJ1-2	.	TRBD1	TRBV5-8	TGTGCCAGCAGTGGACAGGGTTATGGCTACACCTTC	CASSGQGYGYTF
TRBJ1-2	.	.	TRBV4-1	TGCGCCAGCAGCCAAGAATTTTCGGCAGGGTACGGCTACACCTTC	CASSQEFSAGYGYTF
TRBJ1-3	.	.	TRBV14	TGTGCCAGCAGCCAAGAATCACGGGGAAACACCATATATTTT	CASSQESRGNTIYF
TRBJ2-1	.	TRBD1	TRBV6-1	TGTGCCAGCAGTGATTTGACAGGGACCTACAATGAGCAGTTCTTC	CASSDLTGTYNEQFF
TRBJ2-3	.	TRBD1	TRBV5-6	TGTGCCAGCAGCTGGGGGACAGGGGACACAGATACGCAGTATTTT	CASSWGTGDTDTQYF
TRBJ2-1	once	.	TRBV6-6	TGTGCCAGCAGTCAACAGGGATACAATGAGCAGTTCTTC	CASSQQGYNEQFF
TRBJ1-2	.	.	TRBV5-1	TGCGCCAGCAGCTTCGGGGAAGTTAGTCTAGATGTCTACACCTTC	CASSFGEVSLDVYTF
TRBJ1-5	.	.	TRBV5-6	TGTGCCAGCAGCTTTTTCCAGATCGATCAGCCCCAGCATTTT	CASSFFQIDQPQHF
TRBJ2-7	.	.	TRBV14	TGTGCCAGCAGCCAAGATCTCGCGGTGCCCTCCTACGAGCAGTACTTC	CASSQDLAVPSYEQYF
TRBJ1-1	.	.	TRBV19	TGTGCCAGTAGTATCAGGGGTCCCACTGAAGCTTTCTTT	CASSIRGPTEAFF
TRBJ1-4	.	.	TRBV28	TGTGCCAGCTCTACGGGGGCAACTAATGAAAAACTGTTTTTT	CASSTGATNEKLFF
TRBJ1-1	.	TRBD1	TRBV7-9	TGTGCCAGCCAGGGGGCCGCCGTGACGACTGAAGCTTTCTTT	CASQGAAVTTEAFF
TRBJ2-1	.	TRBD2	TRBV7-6	TGTGCCAGCAGCCGGAGGACTAGCGGGGGGTCCAATGAGCAGTTCTTC	CASSRRTSGGSNEQFF
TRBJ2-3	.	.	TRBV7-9	TGTGCCAGCAGCGGGCCCCTGGATACGCAGTATTTT	CASSGPLDTQYF
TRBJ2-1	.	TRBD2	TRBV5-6	TGTGCCAGCAGCTTGGTCACTAGCGGTAATGAGCAGTTCTTC	CASSLVTSGNEQFF
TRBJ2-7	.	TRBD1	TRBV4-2	TGTGCCAGCAGCTCCGGGACAGGGGGAATCAACGAGCAGTACTTC	CASSSGTGGINEQYF
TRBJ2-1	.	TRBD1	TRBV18	TGTGCCAGCTCCCTGACAGGGTACAATGAGCAGTTCTTC	CASSLTGYNEQFF
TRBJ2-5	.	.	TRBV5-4	TGTGCCAGCAGCTCCCCTATCGGACAGATTCAACAAGAGACCCAGTACTTC	CASSSPIGQIQQETQYF
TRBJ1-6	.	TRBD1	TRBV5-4	TGTGCCAGCAGCACCGACAGGGGTGTTGGTTCACCCCTCCACTTT	CASSTDRGVGSPLHF
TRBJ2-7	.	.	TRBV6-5	TGTGCCAGCAGTACCAGCGGCTACGAGCAGTACTTC	CASSTSGYEQYF
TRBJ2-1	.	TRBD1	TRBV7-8	TGTGCCAGCAGCACCGGACAGGGGTTCTACAATGAGCAGTTCTTC	CASSTGQGFYNEQFF
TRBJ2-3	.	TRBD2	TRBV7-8	TGTGCCAGCAGCCGAGCGGGGTTGGGGGGCACAGATACGCAGTATTTT	CASSRAGLGGTDTQYF
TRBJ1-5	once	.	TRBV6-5	TGTGCCAGCAGTCCACTCGATAGCAATCAGCCCCAGCATTTT	CASSPLDSNQPQHF
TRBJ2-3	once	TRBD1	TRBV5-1	TGCGCCAGTGGGACAGGGGCCACAGATACGCAGTATTTT	CASGTGATDTQYF
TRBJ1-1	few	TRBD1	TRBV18	TGTGCCAGCTCACCGTCGGGACAGGGAGCTTTCTTT	CASSPSGQGAFF
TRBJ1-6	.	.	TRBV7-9	TGTGCCAGCAGCTTCACGGGGGGTCCGGATTCACCCCTCCACTTT	CASSFTGGPDSPLHF
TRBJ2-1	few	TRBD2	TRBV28	TGTGCCAGCAGCCCACCGGGACTAGTCAACCATGAGCAGTTCTTC	CASSPPGLVNHEQFF
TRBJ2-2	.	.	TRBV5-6	TGTGCCAGCAGCCCGACGATAGGGAGTTCCACCGGGGAGCTGTTTTTT	CASSPTIGSSTGELFF
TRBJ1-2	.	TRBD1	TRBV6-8	TGTGCCAGCAGTTACCCGGAAGGGACAGGGTGTGGGTGCTACACCTTC	CASSYPEGTGCGCYTF
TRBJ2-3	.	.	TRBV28	TGTGCCAGCAGTTTATGGGACATTCTGGTGGGTAGCACAGATACGCAGTATTTT	CASSLWDILVGSTDTQYF
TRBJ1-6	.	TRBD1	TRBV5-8	TGCGCCAGCAGCCAAGCCGACAGGGTCAATTCACCCCTCCACTTT	CASSQADRVNSPLHF
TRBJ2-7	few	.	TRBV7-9	TGTGCCAGCAGCTTGGACAGTACATACGAGCAGTACTTC	CASSLDSTYEQYF
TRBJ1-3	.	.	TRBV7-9	TGTGCCAGCAGCTTGGACTCAACCCGAAACACCATATATTTT	CASSLDSTRNTIYF
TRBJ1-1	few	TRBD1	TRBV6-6	TGTGCCAGCAGTTCCAAACAGGGGGCGAACACTGAAGCTTTCTTT	CASSSKQGANTEAFF
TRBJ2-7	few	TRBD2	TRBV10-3	TGTGCCATCAGTGATATAGCGGGAAAAGCCTACGAGCAGTACTTC	CAISDIAGKAYEQYF
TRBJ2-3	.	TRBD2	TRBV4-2	TGTGCCAGCAGCCAAGAAGCGGGGGGGCCAGATACGCAGTATTTT	CASSQEAGGPDTQYF
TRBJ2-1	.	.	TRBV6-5	TGTGCCAGCAGTTACCAGACTCCACGAGGTTTCTATGAGCAGTTCTTC	CASSYQTPRGFYEQFF
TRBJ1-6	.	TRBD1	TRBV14	TGTGCCAGCAGCCAGGCCCGGACAGGGAATTCACCCCTCCACTTT	CASSQARTGNSPLHF
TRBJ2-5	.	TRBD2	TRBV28	TGTGCCAGCAGTTGGGCACTGACTAGCGAAAAGACCCAGTACTTC	CASSWALTSEKTQYF
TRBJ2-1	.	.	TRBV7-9	TGTGCCAGCACCCGGCTACCTCAGGATGAGCAGTTCTTC	CASTRLPQDEQFF